This paragraph covers one T cell receptor (beta chain) sequence. The same CDR3 also results from other DNA sequences found in this sample. Clones were read by immunoSEQ multiplex PCR, and TCRdb kept only the in-frame ones, dropping some. Of a few million clones detected, around 92% appear once; the ten largest clones hold around 0.4%. This sample stems from a study of shared clonotypes between healthy human individuals. Germline trimming cut 4 bases from V and 4 bases from J; bases unmatched to any gene: 5. This CDR3 spans 14 amino acids. Germline lookup yields CDR1 SGHRS and CDR2 YFSETQ. The chain joins TRBV5-1 to TRBJ1-1; TRBD1 agrees at 9 bases. The TCR sequence derives from a man younger than 35 in good health. Some clones in this sample may be carry-over from other donors' samples. Source material: naive CD4+ T cells from PBMCs. Described subset: CD45RA+ positively selected. In DNA, the CDR3 is TGCGCCAGCAGCCCGGGACAGGGCGGCACTGAAGCTTTCTTT. It translates to CASSPGQGGTEAFF.